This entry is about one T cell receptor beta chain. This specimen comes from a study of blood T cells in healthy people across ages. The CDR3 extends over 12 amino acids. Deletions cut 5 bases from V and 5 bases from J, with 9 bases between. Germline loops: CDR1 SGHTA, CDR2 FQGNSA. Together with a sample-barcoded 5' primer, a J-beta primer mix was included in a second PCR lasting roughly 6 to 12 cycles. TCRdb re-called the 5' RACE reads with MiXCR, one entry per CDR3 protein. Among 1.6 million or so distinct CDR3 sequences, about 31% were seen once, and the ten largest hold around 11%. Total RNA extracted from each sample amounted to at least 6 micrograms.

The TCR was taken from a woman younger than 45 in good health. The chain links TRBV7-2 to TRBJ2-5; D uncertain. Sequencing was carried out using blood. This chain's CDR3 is CASSTVPETQYF. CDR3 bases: TGTGCCAGCAGCACCGTTCCCGAGACCCAGTACTTC. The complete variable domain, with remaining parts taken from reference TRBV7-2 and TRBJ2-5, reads GAGVSQSPSNKVTEKGKDVELRCDPISGHTALYWYRQSLGQGLEFLIYFQGNSAPDKSGLPSDRFSAERTGGSVSTLTIQRTQQEDSAVYLCASSTVPETQYFGPGTRLLVL.